This T cell receptor (beta chain) comes out of a study of blood T cell repertoires in COVID-19. Background on the study: Both acute and convalescent COVID-19 samples were obtained from the United States, Italy and Spain.

CDR3 size: 16 residues. Trimming cost V 0 bases and J 7 bases; bases outside gene matches: 10. The germline V gene encodes CDR1 SGHRS and CDR2 YFSETQ. Some clones are missing from TCRdb's copy, which holds only in-frame ones; the method was immunoSEQ multiplex PCR. The sample records about 210,000 clones, about nine tenths being singletons. This receptor was obtained from a man between 65 and 85 years old with acute or convalescent COVID-19. Sequencing was performed on peripheral blood. The chain carries TRBV5-1 and TRBJ1-1; 9 nucleotides align to TRBD1. The DNA for the CDR3 is TGCGCCAGCAGCTTGGATGGGACAGGGAAATTTGGTGAAGCTTTCTTT. This translates into CASSLDGTGKFGEAFF.